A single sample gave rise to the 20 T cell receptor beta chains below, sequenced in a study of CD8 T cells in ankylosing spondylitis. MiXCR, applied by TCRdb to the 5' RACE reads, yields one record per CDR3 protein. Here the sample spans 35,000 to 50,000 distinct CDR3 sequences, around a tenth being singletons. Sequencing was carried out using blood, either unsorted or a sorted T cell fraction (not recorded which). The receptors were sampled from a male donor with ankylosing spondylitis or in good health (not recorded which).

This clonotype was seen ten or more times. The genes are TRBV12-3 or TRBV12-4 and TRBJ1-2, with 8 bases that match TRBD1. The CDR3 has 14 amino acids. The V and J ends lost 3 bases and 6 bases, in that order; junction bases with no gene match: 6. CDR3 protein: CASSFEDRAHGYTF. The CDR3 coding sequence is TGTGCCAGCAGTTTCGAGGACAGGGCTCATGGCTACACCTTC.

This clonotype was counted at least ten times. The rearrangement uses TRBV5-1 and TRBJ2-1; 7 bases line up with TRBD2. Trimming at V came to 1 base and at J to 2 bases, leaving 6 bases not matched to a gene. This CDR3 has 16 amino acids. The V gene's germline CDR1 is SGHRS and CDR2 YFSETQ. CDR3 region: CASSLILASPYNEQFF. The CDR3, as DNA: TGCGCCAGCAGCTTGATACTAGCGTCCCCCTACAATGAGCAGTTCTTC. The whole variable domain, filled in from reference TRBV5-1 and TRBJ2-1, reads KAGVTQTPRYLIKTRGQQVTLSCSPISGHRSVSWYQQTPGQGLQFLFEYFSETQRNKGNFPGRFSGRQFSNSRSEMNVSTLELGDSALYLCASSLILASPYNEQFFGPGTRLTVL.

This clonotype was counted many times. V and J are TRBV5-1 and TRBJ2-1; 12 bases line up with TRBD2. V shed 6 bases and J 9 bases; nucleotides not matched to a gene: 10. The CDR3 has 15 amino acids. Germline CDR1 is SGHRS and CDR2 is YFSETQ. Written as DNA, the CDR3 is TGCGCCAGCACTGAAAGCCTAGCGGGAGGGGTTGAGCAGTTCTTC. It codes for CASTESLAGGVEQFF.

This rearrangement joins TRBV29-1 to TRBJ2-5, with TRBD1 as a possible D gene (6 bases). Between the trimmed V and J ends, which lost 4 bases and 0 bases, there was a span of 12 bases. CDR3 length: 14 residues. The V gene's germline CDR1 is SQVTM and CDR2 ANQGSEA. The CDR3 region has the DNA TGCAGCGTTGCGGACAGTTGGTACCAAGAGACCCAGTACTTC. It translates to CSVADSWYQETQYF. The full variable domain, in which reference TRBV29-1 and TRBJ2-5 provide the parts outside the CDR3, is SAVISQKPSRDICQRGTSLTIQCQVDSQVTMMFWYRQQPGQSLTLIATANQGSEATYESGFVIDKFPISRPNLTFSTLTVSNMSPEDSSIYLCSVADSWYQETQYFGPGTRLLVL.

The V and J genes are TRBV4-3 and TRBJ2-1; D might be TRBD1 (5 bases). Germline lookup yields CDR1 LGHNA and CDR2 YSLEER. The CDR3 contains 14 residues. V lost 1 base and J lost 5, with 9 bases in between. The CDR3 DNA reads TGCGCCAGCAGCCAAGTTGGACACAACAATGAGCAGTTCTTC. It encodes CASSQVGHNNEQFF.

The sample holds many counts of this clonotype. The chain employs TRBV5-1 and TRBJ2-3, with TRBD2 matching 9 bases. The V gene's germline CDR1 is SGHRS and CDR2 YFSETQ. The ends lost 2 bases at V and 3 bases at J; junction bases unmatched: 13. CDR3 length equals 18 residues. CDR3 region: CASSFLLIAGDGTDTQYF. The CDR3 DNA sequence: TGCGCCAGCAGCTTTTTGTTGATAGCGGGAGATGGAACAGATACGCAGTATTTT.

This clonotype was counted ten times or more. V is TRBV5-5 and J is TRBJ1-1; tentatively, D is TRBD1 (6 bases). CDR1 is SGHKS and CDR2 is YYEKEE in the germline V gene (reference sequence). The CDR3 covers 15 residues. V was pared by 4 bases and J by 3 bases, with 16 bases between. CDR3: CASSLRGVKHTEAFF. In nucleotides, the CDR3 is TGTGCCAGCAGCCTTAGGGGGGTAAAGCACACTGAAGCTTTCTTT.

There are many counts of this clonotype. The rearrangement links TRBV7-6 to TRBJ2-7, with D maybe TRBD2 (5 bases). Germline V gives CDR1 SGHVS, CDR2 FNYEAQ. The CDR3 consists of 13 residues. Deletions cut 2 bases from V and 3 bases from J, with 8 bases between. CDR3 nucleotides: TGTGCCAGCAGCTTAAACGGGAACTACGAGCAGTACTTC. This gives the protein CASSLNGNYEQYF.

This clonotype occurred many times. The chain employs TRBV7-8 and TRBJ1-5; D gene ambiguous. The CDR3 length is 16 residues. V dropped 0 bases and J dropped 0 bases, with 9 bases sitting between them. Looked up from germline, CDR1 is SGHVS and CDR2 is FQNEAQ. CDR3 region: CASSLAYGSSNQPQHF. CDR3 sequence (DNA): TGTGCCAGCAGCTTAGCGTATGGTAGTAGCAATCAGCCCCAGCATTTT.

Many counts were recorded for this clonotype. In nucleotides, the CDR3 is TGTGCCAGCAGCTCCACCGGGACTAGCGGGATCAATGAGCAGTTCTTC. This gives the protein CASSSTGTSGINEQFF. J is TRBJ2-1 and V is TRBV7-3; 13 bases line up with TRBD2. This CDR3 is built from 16 residues. The V gene end was trimmed by 4 bases and the J gene end by 6 bases; junction bases not matched to a gene: 6. The V gene's germline CDR1 is SGHTA and CDR2 FQGTGA. The entire variable domain, with the rest obtained from reference TRBV7-3 and TRBJ2-1, is as follows: GAGVSQTPSNKVTEKGKYVELRCDPISGHTALYWYRQSLGQGPEFLIYFQGTGAADDSGLPNDRFFAVRPEGSVSTLKIQRTERGDSAVYLCASSSTGTSGINEQFFGPGTRLTVL.

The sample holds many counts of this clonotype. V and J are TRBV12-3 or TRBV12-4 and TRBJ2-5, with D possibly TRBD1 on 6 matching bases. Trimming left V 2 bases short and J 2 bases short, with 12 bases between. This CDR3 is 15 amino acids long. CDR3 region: CASSLMLTGQETQYF. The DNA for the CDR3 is TGTGCCAGCAGTTTAATGTTGACAGGACAAGAGACCCAGTACTTC.

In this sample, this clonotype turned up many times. The CDR3 DNA reads as TGTGCCAGCAGCTTAGCGAAGGGGTATCCGGAGACCCAGTACTTC. The encoded protein is CASSLAKGYPETQYF. The chain uses TRBV7-2 and TRBJ2-5, with D tentatively TRBD1 (5 bases). Germline V gene data show CDR1 as SGHTA and CDR2 as FQGNSA. Between the trimmed V and J ends, which lost 0 bases and 5 bases, there was a span of 13 bases. The length of the CDR3 is 15 residues.

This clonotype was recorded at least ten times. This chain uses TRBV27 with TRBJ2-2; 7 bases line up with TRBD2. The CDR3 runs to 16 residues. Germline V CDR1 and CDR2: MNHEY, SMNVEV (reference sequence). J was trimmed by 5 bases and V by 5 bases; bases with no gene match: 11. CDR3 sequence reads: CASSIWTSGATGELFF. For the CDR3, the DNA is TGTGCCAGCAGTATCTGGACTAGTGGGGCGACCGGGGAGCTGTTTTTT.

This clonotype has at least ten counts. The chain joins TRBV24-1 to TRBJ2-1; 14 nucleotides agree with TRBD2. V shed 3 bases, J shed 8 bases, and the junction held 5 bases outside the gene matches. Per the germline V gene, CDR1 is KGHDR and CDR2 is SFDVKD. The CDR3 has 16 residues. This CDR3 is CATSDTGTSGSHEQFF. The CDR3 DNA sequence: TGTGCCACCAGTGATACCGGGACTAGCGGGAGTCATGAGCAGTTCTTC.

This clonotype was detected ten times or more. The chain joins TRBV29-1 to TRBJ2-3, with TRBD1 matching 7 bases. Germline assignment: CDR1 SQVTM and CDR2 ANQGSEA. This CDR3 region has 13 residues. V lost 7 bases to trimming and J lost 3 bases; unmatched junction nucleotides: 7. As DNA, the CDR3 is TGCAGCGAGCTCAGGGGGAATACAGATACGCAGTATTTT. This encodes CSELRGNTDTQYF.

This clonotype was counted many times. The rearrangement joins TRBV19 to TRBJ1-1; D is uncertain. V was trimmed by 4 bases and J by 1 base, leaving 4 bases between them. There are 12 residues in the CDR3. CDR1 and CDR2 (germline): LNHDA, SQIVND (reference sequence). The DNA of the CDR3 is TGTGCCAGTAGTAGGACGAACACTGAAGCTTTCTTT. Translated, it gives CASSRTNTEAFF. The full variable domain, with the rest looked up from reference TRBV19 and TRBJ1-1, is DGGITQSPKYLFRKEGQNVTLSCEQNLNHDAMYWYRQDPGQGLRLIYYSQIVNDFQKGDIAEGYSVSREKKESFPLTVTSAQKNPTAFYLCASSRTNTEAFFGQGTRLTVV.

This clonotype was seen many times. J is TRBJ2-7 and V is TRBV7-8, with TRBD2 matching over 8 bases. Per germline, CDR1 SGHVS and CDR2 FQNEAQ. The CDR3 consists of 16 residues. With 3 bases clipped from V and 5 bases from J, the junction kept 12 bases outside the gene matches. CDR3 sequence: CASSFPSAGGADEQYF. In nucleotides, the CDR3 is TGTGCCAGCAGCTTCCCATCGGCGGGAGGAGCCGACGAGCAGTACTTC.

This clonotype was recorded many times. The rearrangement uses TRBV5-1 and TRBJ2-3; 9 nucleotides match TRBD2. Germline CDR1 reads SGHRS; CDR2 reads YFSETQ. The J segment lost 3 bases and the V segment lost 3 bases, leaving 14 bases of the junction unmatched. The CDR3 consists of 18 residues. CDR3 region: CASSYLTLAGEKTDTQYF. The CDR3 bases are TGCGCCAGCAGCTACCTCACCTTAGCGGGAGAAAAGACAGATACGCAGTATTTT.

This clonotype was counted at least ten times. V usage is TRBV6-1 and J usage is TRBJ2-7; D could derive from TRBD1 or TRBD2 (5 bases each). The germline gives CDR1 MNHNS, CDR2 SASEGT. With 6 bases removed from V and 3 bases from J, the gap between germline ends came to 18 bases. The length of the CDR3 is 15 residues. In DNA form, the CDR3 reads TGTGCCAGCAGCCCAAAACGGGGCACCGACTACGAGCAGTACTTC. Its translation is CASSPKRGTDYEQYF.

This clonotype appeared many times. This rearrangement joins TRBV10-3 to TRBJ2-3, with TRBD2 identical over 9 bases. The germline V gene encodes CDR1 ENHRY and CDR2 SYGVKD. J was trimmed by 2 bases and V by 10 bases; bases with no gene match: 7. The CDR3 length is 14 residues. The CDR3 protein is CATTTSGNTDTQYF. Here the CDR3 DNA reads TGTGCCACCACGACTAGCGGTAACACAGATACGCAGTATTTT.